Listed here is a single TCR beta chain. Other DNA sequences in this specimen translate into the identical CDR3. PCR amplification relied on 60 Vbeta primers (plus 13 Jbeta primers). Method: immunoSEQ multiplex PCR; TCRdb's copy keeps in-frame clones and lacks some. The repertoire holds 110,000 to 150,000 clones, with roughly 76% as singletons. These data belong to a study of cytomegalovirus exposure and HLA in healthy donors. The CDR3 length is 14 residues. Germline V gene sequence: CDR1 SGHRS, CDR2 YFSETQ. V was cut by 0 bases and J by 3 bases, with 8 bases left in between. This sequence joins TRBV5-1 and TRBJ2-3, with D possibly TRBD2 on 5 matching bases. The sequenced material came from PBMCs. The sequence derives from a female donor in good health and CMV-seronegative. The CDR3 DNA is TGCGCCAGCAGCTTGGACAGAGGGACAGATACGCAGTATTTT. Amino acid sequence: CASSLDRGTDTQYF.